This T cell receptor beta chain is drawn from a study of blood T cell repertoires in COVID-19. Per germline, CDR1 SNHLY and CDR2 FYNNEI. Trimming left V 0 bases short and J 2 bases short, with 11 bases between. The CDR3 is made up of 15 amino acids. Sequencing used immunoSEQ multiplex PCR; TCRdb keeps in-frame clones, though not all of them. Among just over 350,000 clones listed, approximately 84% were seen once. This clonotype was obtained from a woman aged 25 to 39 who had recovered from COVID-19. The sequenced sample consisted of PBMCs or T cells enriched from blood (not recorded which). The rearrangement links TRBV2 to TRBJ2-7, with D possibly TRBD1 on 6 matching bases. In DNA, the CDR3 is TGTGCCAGCAGTGAAGCATGGGACATTGCCTACGAGCAGTACTTC. This translates into CASSEAWDIAYEQYF.